Below, 15 T cell receptor beta chains from the same sample are listed, as sequenced in a study of cytotoxic CD8 clonotypes in ibrutinib-treated CLL. Profiled with immunoSEQ multiplex PCR; TCRdb holds only in-frame clones, not every one. The sample lists more than 35,000 clones, 71% occurring once. This sample comprised PBMCs, obtained at disease progression, from a patient treated with ibrutinib. The source is a human donor with chronic lymphocytic leukemia.

This clone turned up a few times. The V call is TRBV29-1, the J call TRBJ2-7; D possibly corresponds to TRBD1 (7 bases). The CDR3 runs to 14 residues. V was clipped by 7 bases and J by 2 bases, with 18 bases between them. Germline assignment: CDR1 SQVTM and CDR2 ANQGSEA. The CDR3 DNA sequence: TGCAGCGCCAGACAGGGCCCGGGGGCCTACGAGCAGTACTTC. As protein: CSARQGPGAYEQYF.

This chain connects TRBV27 to TRBJ1-5, with D perhaps TRBD1 (6 bases). Per germline, CDR1 MNHEY and CDR2 SMNVEV (reference sequence). The CDR3 contains 15 residues. V lost 4 bases and J lost 3, with 13 bases in between. The CDR3 bases are TGTGCCAGCAGTTCCTCCGGACAGCTCAATCAGCCCCAGCATTTT. This encodes CASSSSGQLNQPQHF.

In regard to this clone: The same CDR3 also results from other DNA sequences found in this sample. The V and J genes are TRBV5-4 and TRBJ1-2, with D perhaps matching TRBD1 (5 bases). CDR3 length equals 14 residues. Deletions cut 0 bases from V and 2 bases from J, with 8 bases between. Germline lookup yields CDR1 SGHNT and CDR2 YYREEE (reference sequence). As DNA, the CDR3 is TGTGCCAGCAGCTTGGGTCGGGGGAACTATGGCTACACCTTC. This gives the protein CASSLGRGNYGYTF.

This clone was picked up a small number of times. The chain has TRBV2 and TRBJ2-7, with 10 nucleotides matching TRBD1. The CDR3 loop spans 15 amino acids. Germline V gene data show CDR1 as SNHLY and CDR2 as FYNNEI. V trimming: 10 bases; J trimming: 4 bases; junction bases outside the gene matches: 13. CDR3 sequence: CATYVMTGGWYEQYF. CDR3 bases: TGTGCCACCTACGTAATGACAGGGGGCTGGTACGAGCAGTACTTC.

Only one count was recorded for this clone. The chain joins TRBV10-1 to TRBJ2-3, with 10 bases matching TRBD1. V gave up 4 bases and J gave up 4 bases; unmatched junction bases: 8. The CDR3 spans 16 residues. Germline loops: CDR1 WNHNN, CDR2 SYGVQD (reference sequence). CDR3 in amino acids: CASSGGQGGSADTQYF. The CDR3 region has the DNA TGCGCCAGCAGTGGAGGACAGGGGGGATCCGCAGATACGCAGTATTTT.

The J gene is TRBJ2-1, the V gene TRBV9; 8 bases match TRBD2. The CDR3 loop spans 17 amino acids. Germline V gives CDR1 SGDLS, CDR2 YYNGEE. With 3 bases clipped from V and 5 bases from J, the junction kept 13 bases outside the gene matches. The CDR3: CASSGRPRAGVNNEQFF. CDR3 nucleotide sequence: TGTGCCAGCAGCGGGAGACCCCGAGCGGGGGTAAACAATGAGCAGTTCTTC. Filled out from reference TRBV9 and TRBJ2-1, the complete variable domain reads DSGVTQTPKHLITATGQRVTLRCSPRSGDLSVYWYQQSLDQGLQFLIQYYNGEERAKGNILERFSAQQFPDLHSELNLSSLELGDSALYFCASSGRPRAGVNNEQFFGPGTRLTVL.

The chain joins TRBV5-1 to TRBJ2-3; 8 nucleotides match TRBD2. V lost 2 bases to trimming and J lost 2 bases; unmatched junction nucleotides: 4. Germline V gene lookup returns CDR1 SGHRS and CDR2 YFSETQ. The CDR3 has 15 amino acids. The CDR3 DNA reads TGCGCCAGCAGCTTTACGGGGGGGCCCACAGATACGCAGTATTTT. It yields the protein CASSFTGGPTDTQYF. The variable domain in full, completed from reference TRBV5-1 and TRBJ2-3, reads KAGVTQTPRYLIKTRGQQVTLSCSPISGHRSVSWYQQTPGQGLQFLFEYFSETQRNKGNFPGRFSGRQFSNSRSEMNVSTLELGDSALYLCASSFTGGPTDTQYFGPGTRLTVL.

This clone qualifies as medium-sized. The chain employs TRBV19 and TRBJ1-1; TRBD1 matches 7 bases. The CDR3 loop spans 14 amino acids. CDR1 is LNHDA, CDR2 SQIVND, per germline (reference sequence). V dropped 6 bases and J dropped 4; count of bases not matched to a gene: 8. CDR3 protein: CASRLGGLGTEAFF. The CDR3 bases are TGTGCCAGTAGACTAGGGGGCTTGGGCACTGAAGCTTTCTTT.

The chain recombines TRBV29-1 with TRBJ1-2, with D perhaps TRBD1 (5 bases). V lost 4 bases and J 1 base, leaving 13 bases between the germline ends. CDR3 length equals 14 residues. From germline, CDR1 is SQVTM and CDR2 ANQGSEA. The CDR3 is CSVGLPGSNYGYTF. The CDR3 DNA reads as TGCAGCGTTGGGTTACCAGGGAGTAACTATGGCTACACCTTC.

Within the sample, this clone is medium-sized. This chain uses TRBV19 with TRBJ1-5; D is possibly TRBD1 (6 bases). V lost 7 bases, J lost 5 bases, and 18 bases lay in between. This CDR3 spans 15 amino acids. The V gene's germline CDR1 is LNHDA and CDR2 SQIVND (reference sequence). CDR3 in DNA: TGTGCCAGTAACCCCGGGACAACGTCATATCAGCCCCAGCATTTT. Protein product: CASNPGTTSYQPQHF.

The chain carries TRBV7-2 and TRBJ2-3; 7 bases fit TRBD2. V lost 5 bases and J lost 0; bases outside the gene matches: 5. Germline loops: CDR1 SGHTA, CDR2 FQGNSA. The CDR3 extends over 15 amino acids. The CDR3 spells CASSTRDYSTDTQYF. DNA of the CDR3: TGTGCCAGCAGCACTCGGGACTACAGCACAGATACGCAGTATTTT. Full variable domain (remainder filled in from reference TRBV7-2 and TRBJ2-3): GAGVSQSPSNKVTEKGKDVELRCDPISGHTALYWYRQSLGQGLEFLIYFQGNSAPDKSGLPSDRFSAERTGGSVSTLTIQRTQQEDSAVYLCASSTRDYSTDTQYFGPGTRLTVL.

The V gene is TRBV7-9, the J gene TRBJ2-7; possibly TRBD1 for D (6 bases). With 5 bases removed from V and 5 bases from J, the gap between germline ends came to 13 bases. The CDR3 is made up of 13 amino acids. From germline, CDR1 is SEHNR and CDR2 FQNEAQ (reference sequence). The CDR3 loop reads CASSPSGADEQYF. Here the CDR3 DNA reads TGTGCCAGCAGCCCCTCAGGGGCCGACGAGCAGTACTTC.

This clone appeared a single time. The chain links TRBV19 to TRBJ1-2; 10 nucleotides align to TRBD1. Germline V CDR1 and CDR2: LNHDA, SQIVND (reference sequence). The V and J ends lost 6 bases and 6 bases, in that order; junction bases with no gene match: 4. The CDR3 sequence is 13 residues long. As DNA, the CDR3 is TGTGCCAGTAGCGGGACAGGGGCGGATGGCTACACCTTC. Residues: CASSGTGADGYTF.

The chain has TRBV5-1 and TRBJ2-3, with a tentative D call TRBD1 (6 bases). Germline assignment: CDR1 SGHRS and CDR2 YFSETQ. Trimming shortened V by 4 bases and J by 6 bases, and 9 bases separated the two germline ends. CDR3 length: 12 amino acids. For the CDR3, the DNA is TGCGCCAGCAGCACAGGGCCGGATACGCAGTATTTT. The encoded protein is CASSTGPDTQYF.

In its sample, this clone is medium-sized (0.01 to 0.1%). The chain is built from TRBV5-4 and TRBJ1-6; D uncertain. V dropped 5 bases and J dropped 10 bases, with 16 bases sitting between them. The CDR3 totals 14 residues. Germline-derived CDR1 and CDR2 are SGHNT and YYREEE (reference sequence). CDR3 DNA: TGTGCCAGCAGTTTGATCGGGGAGGGATCACCCCTCCACTTT. Its translation is CASSLIGEGSPLHF.